The 13 T cell receptor beta chains below come from one sample, sequenced in a study of T cell responses to AZD1222 COVID-19 vaccine. This table comes from immunoSEQ multiplex PCR, and its TCRdb copy is limited to in-frame clones, with some not included. This table has around 100,000 clones, about 89% appearing once. Material: peripheral blood, obtained on day 0 of MenACWY control vaccination. The receptors originated from an adult in good health.

V usage is TRBV28 and J usage is TRBJ1-2; no firm D call. Germline V gene sequence: CDR1 MDHEN, CDR2 SYDVKM. The CDR3 contains 18 residues. The V gene lost 4 bases and the J gene lost 0 bases, with 21 bases spanning the gap. The CDR3 spells CASSSRSRSFFPNYGYTF. The CDR3 nucleotides are TGTGCCAGCAGTTCCCGATCTCGATCCTTTTTCCCTAACTATGGCTACACCTTC.

This chain connects TRBV10-2 to TRBJ2-2, with 9 bases matching TRBD1. The germline V gene has CDR1 WSHSY and CDR2 SAAADI. The junction had 4 bases not matched to a gene; V was cut back by 4 bases and J by 1 base. The CDR3 totals 16 residues. In nucleotides, the CDR3 is TGCGCCAGCAGTGTTGGGGACAGGGTGAACACCGGGGAGCTGTTTTTT. Protein product: CASSVGDRVNTGELFF.

The chain combines TRBV5-1 with TRBJ2-3; no reliable D call. The length of the CDR3 is 13 residues. V was trimmed by 4 bases and J by 6 bases, leaving 12 bases between them. Germline loops: CDR1 SGHRS, CDR2 YFSETQ. CDR3 sequence (DNA): TGCGCCAGCAGCCCCGCTCGGCCTGATACGCAGTATTTT. Its translation: CASSPARPDTQYF.

The CDR3 bases are TGTGCCAGCAGTTACCCCGAGACAGGGGACTATGGCTACACCTTC. Translating gives CASSYPETGDYGYTF. The chain carries TRBV6-6 and TRBJ1-2; 8 nucleotides agree with TRBD1. J gave up 3 bases and V 2 bases, and 5 bases lay outside the gene matches. CDR1 MNHNY and CDR2 SVGAGI come from the germline V gene (reference sequence). The CDR3 runs 15 residues.

This clone is a singleton in its sample. The chain uses TRBV11-3 and TRBJ2-7; 7 bases are shared with TRBD2. The germline V gene encodes CDR1 SGHNT and CDR2 YENEEA. V dropped 6 bases and J dropped 4; count of bases not matched to a gene: 12. CDR3 length: 15 residues. CDR3 residues: CASSVAGGTQYEQYF. The CDR3 DNA reads as TGTGCCAGCAGTGTTGCCGGGGGGACGCAGTACGAGCAGTACTTC.

This rearrangement joins TRBV9 to TRBJ2-2, with unresolved D. Deletions cut 0 bases from V and 8 bases from J, with 8 bases between. The CDR3 covers 13 residues. Germline CDR1 is SGDLS and CDR2 is YYNGEE. The CDR3 region has the DNA TGTGCCAGCAGCGTAGTTGCTTCGGGGGAGCTGTTTTTT. As protein: CASSVVASGELFF.

The chain couples TRBV12-3 or TRBV12-4 to TRBJ2-1, with TRBD2 as a possible D gene (5 bases). The CDR3 is 13 amino acids. Trimming took 5 bases from V and 5 from J, leaving 10 bases between them. The CDR3: CASSPLGDNEQFF. CDR3 in DNA: TGTGCCAGCAGTCCGCTCGGGGACAATGAGCAGTTCTTC.

About this clone: The same CDR3 also results from other DNA sequences found in this sample. CDR3 DNA: TGTGCCAGCAGTGAGCAGGGCACTGAAGCTTTCTTT. Encoded protein: CASSEQGTEAFF. This chain links TRBV2 with TRBJ1-1; D is possibly TRBD1 (5 bases). This CDR3 is built from 12 residues. The V gene's germline CDR1 is SNHLY and CDR2 FYNNEI. The germline V and J ends were trimmed by 3 bases and 4 bases, with 6 bases remaining between them.

CDR3 loop: CASKRQGDNYGYTF. Here the CDR3 DNA reads TGTGCCAGCAAAAGGCAGGGAGACAACTATGGCTACACCTTC. The rearrangement uses TRBV28 and TRBJ1-2; weak D call: TRBD1 (5 bases). The CDR3 loop spans 14 amino acids. The germline V gene has CDR1 MDHEN and CDR2 SYDVKM. V was shortened by 7 bases and J by 2 bases, with 14 bases between the two germline ends.

The chain recombines TRBV7-8 with TRBJ1-2; D is uncertain. The germline gives CDR1 SGHVS, CDR2 FQNEAQ. This CDR3 has 13 residues. V was shortened by 8 bases and J by 6 bases, with 16 bases between the two germline ends. CDR3 region: CASSLETWNGYTF. CDR3 nucleotides: TGTGCCAGCTCTTTAGAGACGTGGAATGGCTACACCTTC.

The chain carries TRBV6-2 or TRBV6-3 and TRBJ2-2, with D tentatively TRBD1 (5 bases). CDR1 is MNHEY, CDR2 SVGEGT, per germline. With 2 bases removed from V and 7 bases from J, the gap between germline ends came to 11 bases. The CDR3 loop spans 14 amino acids. The CDR3 loop is CASSYRLQGGELFF. In DNA form, the CDR3 reads TGTGCCAGCAGTTACAGACTTCAGGGCGGGGAGCTGTTTTTT.

The rearrangement links TRBV9 to TRBJ2-2; TRBD2 aligns across 12 bases. The CDR3 runs 17 residues. Losses at the gene ends were 6 bases for V and 5 bases for J; bases not matched to a gene: 11. Germline CDR1 reads SGDLS; CDR2 reads YYNGEE. DNA for the CDR3: TGTGCCAGCACCCCCGTCCCGGGACTAGCGGGTACCGGGGAGCTGTTTTTT. Translation gives CASTPVPGLAGTGELFF.

The rearrangement links TRBV19 to TRBJ1-1; D is perhaps TRBD1 (6 bases). The CDR3 is 14 residues long. Germline-derived CDR1 and CDR2 are LNHDA and SQIVND (reference sequence). Trimming shortened V by 6 bases and J by 3 bases, and 14 bases separated the two germline ends. The CDR3 region has the DNA TGTGCCAGTAGCATCACAGGGTGGGACACTGAAGCTTTCTTT. This encodes CASSITGWDTEAFF.